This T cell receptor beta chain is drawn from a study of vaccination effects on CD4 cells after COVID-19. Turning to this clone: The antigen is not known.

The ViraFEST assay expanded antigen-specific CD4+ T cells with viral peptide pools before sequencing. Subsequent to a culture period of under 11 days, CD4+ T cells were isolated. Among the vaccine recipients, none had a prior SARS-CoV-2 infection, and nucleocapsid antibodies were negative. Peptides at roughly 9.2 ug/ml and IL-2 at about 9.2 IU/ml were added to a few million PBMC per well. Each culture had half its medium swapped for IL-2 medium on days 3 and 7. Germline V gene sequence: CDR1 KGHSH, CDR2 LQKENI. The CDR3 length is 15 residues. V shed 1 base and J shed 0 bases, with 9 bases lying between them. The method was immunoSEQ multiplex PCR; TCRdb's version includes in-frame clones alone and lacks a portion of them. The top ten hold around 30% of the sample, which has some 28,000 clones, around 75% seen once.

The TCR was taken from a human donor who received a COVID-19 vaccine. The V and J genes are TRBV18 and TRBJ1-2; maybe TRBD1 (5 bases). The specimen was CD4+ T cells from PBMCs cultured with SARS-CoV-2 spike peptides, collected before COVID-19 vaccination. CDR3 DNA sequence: TGTGCCAGCTCACCACGACAGACTCCTAACTATGGCTACACCTTC. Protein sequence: CASSPRQTPNYGYTF.